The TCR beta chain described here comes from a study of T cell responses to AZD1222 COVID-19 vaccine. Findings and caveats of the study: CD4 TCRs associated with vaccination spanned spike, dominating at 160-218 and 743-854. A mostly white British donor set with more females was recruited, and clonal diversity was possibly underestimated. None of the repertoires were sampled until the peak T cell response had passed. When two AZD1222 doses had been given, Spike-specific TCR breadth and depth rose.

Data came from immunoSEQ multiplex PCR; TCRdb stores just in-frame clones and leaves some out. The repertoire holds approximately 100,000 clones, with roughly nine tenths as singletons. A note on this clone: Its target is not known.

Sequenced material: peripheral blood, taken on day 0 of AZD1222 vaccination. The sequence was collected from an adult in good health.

CDR3 loop: CASSFLSLSYNEQFF. CDR3 sequence (DNA): TGTGCCAGCAGTTTTTTATCTCTCTCCTACAATGAGCAGTTCTTC. The J gene is TRBJ2-1, the V gene TRBV27, with D uncertain. CDR3 length: 15 amino acids. The ends were cut back, 3 bases at V and 0 bases at J, with 9 bases in the middle. From germline, CDR1 is MNHEY and CDR2 SMNVEV (reference sequence).